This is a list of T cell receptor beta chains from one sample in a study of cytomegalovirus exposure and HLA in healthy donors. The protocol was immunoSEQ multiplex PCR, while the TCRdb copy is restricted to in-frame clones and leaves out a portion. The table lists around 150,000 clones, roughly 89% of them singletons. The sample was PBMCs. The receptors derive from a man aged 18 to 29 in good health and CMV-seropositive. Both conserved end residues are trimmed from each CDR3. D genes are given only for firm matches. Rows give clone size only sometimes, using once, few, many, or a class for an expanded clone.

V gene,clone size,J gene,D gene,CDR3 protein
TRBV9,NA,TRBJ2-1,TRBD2,ASSVMTSGTNEQF
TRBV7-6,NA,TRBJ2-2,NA,ASSLTTSQDTGELF
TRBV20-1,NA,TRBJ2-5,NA,SAAIETQY
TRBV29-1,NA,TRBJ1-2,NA,SVVGDRENGYT
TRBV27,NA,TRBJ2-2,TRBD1,ASSLRGGMVGELF
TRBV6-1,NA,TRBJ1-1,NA,ASSTGAWGTEAF
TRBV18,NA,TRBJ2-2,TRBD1,ASSPRDRVGATGELF
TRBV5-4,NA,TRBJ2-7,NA,ASSLKRVSSYEQY
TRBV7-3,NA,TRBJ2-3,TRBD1,ASSSKLGQGADTQY
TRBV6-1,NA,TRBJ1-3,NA,ASSEGESGNTIY
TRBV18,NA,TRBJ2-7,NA,ASSPGSSGEQY
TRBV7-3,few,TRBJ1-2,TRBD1,ASSFGQGYSDGYT
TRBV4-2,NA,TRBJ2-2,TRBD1,ASSQENRGRGGELF
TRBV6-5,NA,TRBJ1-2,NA,ASSYSPEDYGYT
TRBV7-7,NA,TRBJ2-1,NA,ASSFDSYNEQF
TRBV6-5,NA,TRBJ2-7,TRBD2,ASSYWPSGSSYEQY
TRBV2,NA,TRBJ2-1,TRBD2,ASSVAGGTYNEQF
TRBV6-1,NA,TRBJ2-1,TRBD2,ASSERLSGSYNEQF
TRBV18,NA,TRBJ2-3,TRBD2,ASSPRGTSAPDTQY
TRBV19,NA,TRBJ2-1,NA,ASSLSSASYNEQF
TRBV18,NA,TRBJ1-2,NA,ASSPTAGAGGYT
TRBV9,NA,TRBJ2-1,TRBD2,ASSVVAGEGEQF
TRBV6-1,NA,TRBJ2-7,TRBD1,ASSETGQGHYEQY
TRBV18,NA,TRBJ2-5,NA,ASSPIPGQLRETQY
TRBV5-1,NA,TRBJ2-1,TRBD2,ASSLSASGDYNEQF
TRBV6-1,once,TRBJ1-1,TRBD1,ASSALQGMNTEAF
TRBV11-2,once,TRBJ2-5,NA,ASSGVGGDPETQY
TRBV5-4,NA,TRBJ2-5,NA,ASSFGDRETQY
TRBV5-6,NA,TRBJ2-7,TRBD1,ASSLGPGQVFYEQY
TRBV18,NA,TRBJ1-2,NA,ASSFRQMLDGYT
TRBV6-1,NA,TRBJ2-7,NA,ASSGGLRSGTYEQY
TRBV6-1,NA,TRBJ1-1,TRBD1,ASRTGARTEAF
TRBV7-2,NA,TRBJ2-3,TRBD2,ASSQRTSGKVRDTQY
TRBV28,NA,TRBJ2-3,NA,ASSAGQQGDGTDTQY
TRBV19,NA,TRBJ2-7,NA,ASSISNLGEQY
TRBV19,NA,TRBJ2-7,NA,ASRGGSYEQY
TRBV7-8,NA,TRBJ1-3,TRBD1,ASSPRGTGNTIY
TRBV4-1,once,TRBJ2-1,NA,ASSQEWGQNSYNEQF
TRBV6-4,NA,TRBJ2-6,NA,ASSERGTGANVLT
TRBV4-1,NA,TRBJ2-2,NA,ASSHANTGELF
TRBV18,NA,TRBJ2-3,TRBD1,ASSPRQGQFKVTQY
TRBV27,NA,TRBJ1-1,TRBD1,ASSTLQTGREAF
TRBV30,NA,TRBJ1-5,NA,AWSQGSNQPQH
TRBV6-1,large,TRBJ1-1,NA,ASTPTGMNTEAF